This paragraph covers one TCR beta chain sequence. These data come from a study of Ad26.COV2.S vaccination and SARS-CoV-2 variants. Treatment: some 20 received Ad26.COV2.S at low or high dose, single or two shots; 5 received placebo; per-sample allocation not given. It was on day 63 after the first vaccine or placebo injection that samples were taken. This table comes from immunoSEQ multiplex PCR, and its TCRdb copy is limited to in-frame clones, with some not included. Seen here are about 680,000 clones, around 92% observed once, and the top ten hold around 1.4%. CDR1 is SGHRS and CDR2 is YFSETQ in the germline V gene. This CDR3 is built from 15 residues. V lost 5 bases and J lost 6, with 17 bases in between.

The TCR sequence derives from a person aged 18 to 65 who received the Ad26.COV2.S COVID-19 vaccine or a placebo. This chain connects TRBV5-1 to TRBJ2-2; D is perhaps TRBD1 (5 bases). The source material was peripheral blood, sampled in a trial of Ad26.COV2.S vaccine versus placebo. The CDR3 loop reads CASRTGTLFAGELFF. CDR3 DNA: TGCGCCAGCAGAACAGGTACTCTGTTCGCCGGGGAGCTGTTTTTT.